This TCR beta chain is from a study of Graves' ophthalmopathy and Graves' hyperthyroidism. Study context: There was a collection of peripheral blood at initial diagnosis, before any treatment.

Moderate-to-severe activity, CAS ≥3, NOSPECS ≥4 and a duration under 3 months were seen in donors with ophthalmopathy. 8.5 to 10 ml of fresh blood yielded the PBMCs by density gradient. Amplification targeted the TCR beta CDR3 regions, with RNA transcripts as the source material. After a first-round RT-PCR with HTBI primers, a second-round multiplex PCR was run. TCRdb redid the calling of the multiplex PCR reads with MiXCR, one entry per CDR3 protein. The repertoire has about 210,000 distinct CDR3 sequences, roughly 29% of them found once; the top ten carry 8.5% to 9.5%. The receptor comes from a man over 45 with Graves' ophthalmopathy. The sequencing sample was made of peripheral blood.

As DNA, the CDR3 is TGTGCCACCGAAGGGGGACAGGGGAACACTGAAGCTTTCTTT. Protein: CATEGGQGNTEAFF. V gene TRBV19 combines with J gene TRBJ1-1; 9 nucleotides line up with TRBD1. CDR3 length equals 14 residues. Losses at the gene ends were 10 bases for V and 1 base for J; bases not matched to a gene: 7. CDR1 is LNHDA and CDR2 is SQIVND in the germline V gene (reference sequence).